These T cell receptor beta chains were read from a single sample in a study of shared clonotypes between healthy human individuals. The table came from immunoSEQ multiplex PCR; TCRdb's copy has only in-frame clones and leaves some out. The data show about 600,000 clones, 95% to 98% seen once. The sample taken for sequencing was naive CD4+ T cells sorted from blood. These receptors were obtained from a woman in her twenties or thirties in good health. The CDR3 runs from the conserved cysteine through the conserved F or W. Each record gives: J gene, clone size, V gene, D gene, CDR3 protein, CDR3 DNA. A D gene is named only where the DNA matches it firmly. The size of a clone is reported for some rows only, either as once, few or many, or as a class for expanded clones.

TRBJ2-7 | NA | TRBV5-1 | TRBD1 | CASSSGQGLYEQYF | TGCGCCAGCAGCTCGGGACAGGGGCTCTACGAGCAGTACTTC
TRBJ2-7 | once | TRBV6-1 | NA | CASSGPAGTAELGQYF | TGTGCCAGCAGTGGACCAGCGGGGACAGCAGAATTAGGGCAGTACTTC
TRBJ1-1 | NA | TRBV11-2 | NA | CASSYDRNTEAFF | TGTGCCAGCAGCTATGACAGGAACACTGAAGCTTTCTTT
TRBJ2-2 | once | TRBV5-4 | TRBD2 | CASSPTSGRLIGELFF | TGTGCCAGCAGCCCGACTAGCGGGAGGTTGATCGGGGAGCTGTTTTTT
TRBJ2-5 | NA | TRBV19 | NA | CASSISGAKTQYF | TGTGCCAGTAGTATTTCGGGGGCCAAGACCCAGTACTTC
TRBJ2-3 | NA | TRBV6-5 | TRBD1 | CASSRTGHTDTQYF | TGTGCCAGCTCCAGGACAGGGCACACAGATACGCAGTATTTT
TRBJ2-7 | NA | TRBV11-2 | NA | CASSLRHQAYEQYF | TGTGCCAGCAGCCTCAGACACCAGGCCTACGAGCAGTACTTC
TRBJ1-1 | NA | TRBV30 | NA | CAWSARGLTEAFF | TGTGCCTGGAGTGCGCGGGGGCTAACTGAAGCTTTCTTT
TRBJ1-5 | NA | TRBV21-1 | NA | CAVSRGKNQPQHF | TGTGCCGTCAGCAGGGGTAAGAATCAGCCCCAGCATTTT
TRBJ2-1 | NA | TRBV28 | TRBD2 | CASSPGLAGGQQFF | TGTGCCAGCAGTCCGGGACTAGCGGGAGGTCAGCAGTTCTTC
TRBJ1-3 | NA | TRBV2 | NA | CASSVNTIYF | TGTGCCAGCAGTGTTAACACCATATATTTT
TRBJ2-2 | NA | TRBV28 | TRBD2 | CASRSSGRTGELFF | TGTGCCAGCAGGTCTAGCGGGAGAACCGGGGAGCTGTTTTTT
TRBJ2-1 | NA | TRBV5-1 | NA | CASSFVGVYNEQFF | TGCGCCAGCAGCTTTGTAGGCGTCTACAATGAGCAGTTCTTC
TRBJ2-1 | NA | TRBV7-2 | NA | CASSISGEFYNEQFF | TGTGCCAGCAGCATATCGGGAGAATTCTACAATGAGCAGTTCTTC
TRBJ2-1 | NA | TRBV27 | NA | CASSFPRGRLGREQFF | TGTGCCAGCAGTTTCCCTCGTGGTAGGTTGGGCCGCGAGCAGTTCTTC
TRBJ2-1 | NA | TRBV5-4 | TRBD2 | CASSLALAGGSQYNEQFF | TGTGCCAGCAGCTTGGCACTAGCGGGAGGGTCCCAATACAATGAGCAGTTCTTC
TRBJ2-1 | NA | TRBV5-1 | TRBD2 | CASSFGGSSYNEQFF | TGCGCCAGCAGCTTTGGCGGGAGTTCCTACAATGAGCAGTTCTTC
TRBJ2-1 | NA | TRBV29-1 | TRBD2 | CSVVSGSSYNEQFF | TGCAGCGTTGTAAGCGGGAGTTCCTACAATGAGCAGTTCTTC
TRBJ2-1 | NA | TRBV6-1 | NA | CARGPPYNEQFF | TGTGCCAGGGGGCCACCTTACAATGAGCAGTTCTTC
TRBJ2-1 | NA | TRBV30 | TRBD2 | CAWSGPSGDNEQFF | TGTGCCTGGAGTGGGCCTAGCGGGGACAATGAGCAGTTCTTC
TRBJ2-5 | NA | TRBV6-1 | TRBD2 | CASRIAGGPQETQYF | TGTGCCAGCAGGATAGCGGGAGGGCCTCAAGAGACCCAGTACTTC
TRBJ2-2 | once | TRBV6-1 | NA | CASTRGNTGELFF | TGTGCCAGCACCCGGGGGAACACCGGGGAGCTGTTTTTT
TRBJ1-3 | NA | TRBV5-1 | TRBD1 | CASSLEGAHTIYF | TGCGCCAGCAGCTTGGAGGGGGCCCACACCATATATTTT
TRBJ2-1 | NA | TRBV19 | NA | CASSPVGRLSSYNEQFF | TGTGCCAGTAGCCCGGTGGGGCGGTTGAGCTCCTACAATGAGCAGTTCTTC
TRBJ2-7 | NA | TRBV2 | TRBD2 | CASSGGLAVYEQYF | TGTGCCAGCAGTGGGGGACTAGCGGTTTACGAGCAGTACTTC
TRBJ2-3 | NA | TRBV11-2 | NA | CASSSPLGRSTDTQYF | TGTGCCAGCAGCTCCCCCCTCGGACGAAGCACAGATACGCAGTATTTT
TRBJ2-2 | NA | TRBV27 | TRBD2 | CASSFSAGGPGELFF | TGTGCCAGCAGTTTTTCAGCGGGAGGGCCCGGGGAGCTGTTTTTT
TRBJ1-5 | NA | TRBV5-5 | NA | CASSWQGDQPQHF | TGTGCCAGCAGCTGGCAGGGAGATCAGCCCCAGCATTTT